This TCR beta chain emerged from a study of blood T cell repertoires in COVID-19. For the study at large: Researchers got acute and convalescent COVID-19 samples from the United States, Italy and Spain. T cells, B-cell-depleted T cells, or PBMCs provided the cDNA or gDNA that served as material.

This clone was seen only once. Original handling: Reference gene primer amplification gave nucleated cell count estimates. The protocol was immunoSEQ multiplex PCR, while the TCRdb copy is restricted to in-frame clones and leaves out a portion. D and trimming come from the DNA, and the V and J calls and clone size come from that table. The repertoire holds approximately 160,000 clones, with about 86% as singletons. Looked up from germline, CDR1 is SGHVS and CDR2 is FQNEAQ. V shed 3 bases and J 6 bases; nucleotides not matched to a gene: 7. The CDR3 contains 15 residues. This sequence joins TRBV7-8 and TRBJ2-1; 8 positions match TRBD2. This clonotype originated in a man aged 45-65 years with active or convalescent COVID-19. Sequencing was done on a sample of peripheral blood. CDR3 amino acids: CASSLLGTRGNEQFF. In nucleotides, the CDR3 is TGTGCCAGCAGCTTGCTTGGGACTAGGGGCAATGAGCAGTTCTTC.